The entry that follows covers one T cell receptor (beta chain) sequence. This clonotype is categorized as medium-sized (0.01 to 0.1%). No antigen is known for it. One base away there is no much larger clone; base qualities are not given. This record comes from a study of tumor-infiltrating lymphocytes in oesophageal squamous cell carcinoma (dated by TCRdb to 2016 to 2017). Receptor libraries were prepared by PCR. Sequenced using an Illumina HiSeq 2000. TCRdb cleaned the public reads at Q25 with fastp, built clones with MiXCR and kept in-frame beta chains. All rows with the same CDR3 protein become a single entry with the most common DNA and genes. Counted in this sample were approximately 10,000 distinct CDR3 sequences; roughly 64% of them appeared once. The top ten clonotypes cover approximately 25% of the sample. CDR1 MNHNS and CDR2 SASEGT were looked up in the germline V gene. From the cysteine up to the phenylalanine, the CDR3 has a length of 13 residues. Kept here is only the CDR3 DNA, which spans 39 bases and is read in frame from base 1. V and J are trimmed by 9 bases and 4 bases, and the gene matches miss 5 bases of the junction.

This receptor was taken from a female donor with esophageal squamous cell carcinoma. The source material was esophageal tumor tissue. The rearrangement joined TRBV6-1 to TRBJ2-2; 7 junctional bases match TRBD1. Read as DNA, the sequence is TGTGCCAGTCCAAACAGGGGCACCGGGGAGCTGTTTTTT. This encodes CASPNRGTGELFF.